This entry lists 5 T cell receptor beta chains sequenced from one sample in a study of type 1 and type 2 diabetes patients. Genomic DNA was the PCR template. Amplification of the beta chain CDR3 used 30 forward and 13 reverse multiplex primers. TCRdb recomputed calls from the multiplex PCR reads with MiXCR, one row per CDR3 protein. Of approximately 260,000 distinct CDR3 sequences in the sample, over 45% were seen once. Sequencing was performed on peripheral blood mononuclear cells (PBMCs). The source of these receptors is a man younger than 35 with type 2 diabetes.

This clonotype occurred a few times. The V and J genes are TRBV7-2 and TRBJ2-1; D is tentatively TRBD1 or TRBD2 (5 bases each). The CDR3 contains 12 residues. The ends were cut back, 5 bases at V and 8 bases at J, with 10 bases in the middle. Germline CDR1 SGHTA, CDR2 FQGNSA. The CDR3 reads CASSPLGDEQFF. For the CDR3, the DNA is TGTGCCAGCAGCCCTCTGGGGGATGAGCAGTTCTTC.

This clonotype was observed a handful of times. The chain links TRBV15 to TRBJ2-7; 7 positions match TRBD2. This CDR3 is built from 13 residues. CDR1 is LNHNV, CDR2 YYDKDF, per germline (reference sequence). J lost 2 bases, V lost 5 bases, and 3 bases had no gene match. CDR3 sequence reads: CATSRGVTYEQYF. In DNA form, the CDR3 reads TGTGCCACCAGCCGGGGGGTTACCTACGAGCAGTACTTC.

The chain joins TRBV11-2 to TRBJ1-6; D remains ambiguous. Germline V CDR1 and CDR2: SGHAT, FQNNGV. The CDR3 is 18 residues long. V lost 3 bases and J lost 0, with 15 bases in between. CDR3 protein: CASSFHLFGSSYNSPLHF. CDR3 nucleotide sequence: TGTGCCAGCAGCTTTCATCTCTTCGGGAGCTCCTATAATTCACCCCTCCACTTT.

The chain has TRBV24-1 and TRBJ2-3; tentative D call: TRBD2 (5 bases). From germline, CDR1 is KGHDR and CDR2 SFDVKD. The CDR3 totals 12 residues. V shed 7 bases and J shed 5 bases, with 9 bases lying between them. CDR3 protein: CATRSGRDTQYF. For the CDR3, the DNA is TGTGCCACCAGATCGGGGAGAGATACGCAGTATTTT.

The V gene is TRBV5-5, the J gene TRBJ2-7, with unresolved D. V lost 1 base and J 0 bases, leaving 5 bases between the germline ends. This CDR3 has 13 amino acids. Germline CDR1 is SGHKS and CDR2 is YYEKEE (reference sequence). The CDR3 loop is CASSLSYSYEQYF. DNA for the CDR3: TGTGCCAGCAGCTTGTCGTACTCCTACGAGCAGTACTTC.